What follows are 2 T cell receptor beta chains derived from one specimen sequenced in a study of blood T cell repertoires in COVID-19. Generated by immunoSEQ multiplex PCR, the TCRdb table keeps only in-frame clones and is missing some. Of about 150,000 clones listed, almost 80% are singletons. What was sequenced was peripheral blood. The receptors shown here come from a man aged 50-59 years with active or convalescent COVID-19.

V and J are TRBV7-8 and TRBJ1-1, with D unresolved. The CDR3 contains 13 residues. V shed 5 bases and J shed 1 base, with 8 bases lying between them. Per germline, CDR1 SGHVS and CDR2 FQNEAQ. CDR3 amino acids: CASSHPGNTEAFF. DNA for the CDR3: TGTGCCAGCAGCCATCCGGGGAACACTGAAGCTTTCTTT.

The chain recombines TRBV6-5 with TRBJ2-7; TRBD2 might be the D (6 bases). Trimming left V 8 bases short and J 2 bases short, with 13 bases between. The germline V gene encodes CDR1 MNHEY and CDR2 SVGAGI. The CDR3 runs 13 residues. The CDR3 sequence is CASRERGAYEQYF. The CDR3 nucleotides read TGTGCCAGCCGGGAGAGAGGGGCCTACGAGCAGTACTTC.